The subject of this entry is one T cell receptor (beta chain). This clone was recorded a few times. The clone's antigen remains unknown. No per-base quality is available; no much larger clone lies one base away. Genomic DNA was isolated from the sorted cells so that the TCRbeta CDR3 region could be sequenced. The immunoSEQ Assay was used for sequencing of TCRbeta CDR3 regions. TCRdb carries this immuneACCESS record with in-frame sequences only. Its versions omit some clonotypes, under half of them owing to an unresolved V gene in the studies checked, with the rest unexplained. The sample table contains 70,000 or so clones; only one count was recorded for 85% to 90% of them. Of the sample, under 0.9% falls within the top ten clones. The data were taken from a study of OX40 agonist ivuxolimab in advanced cancers. In terms of the full investigation: Ivuxolimab was a fully human IgG2 agonistic monoclonal antibody targeting the costimulatory receptor OX40 (CD134). Intravenous ivuxolimab was administered to patients every 2 weeks at six dose levels: 0.01, 0.1, 0.3, 1.5, 3 and 10 mg/kg. Patients were allowed to have had prior anti-PD-1, anti-PD-L1 or anti-CTLA-4 therapy, and approximately 40% of the dose-escalation patients had been treated with checkpoint inhibitors. The paper covers the monotherapy dose-escalation part of the phase I ivuxolimab trial, which included N ≈ 52 patients. Of the roughly 53 patients in dose escalation, 19 had hepatocellular carcinoma, around 15 had melanoma, 9 had renal cell carcinoma and 9 had head and neck cancer. The purpose of peripheral TCRbeta sequencing was to test whether ivuxolimab changed TCR sequence diversity and led to clonal T-cell expansion. Partial responses were achieved by three dose-escalation patients, of whom one had hepatocellular carcinoma and two had cutaneous melanoma. In the dose-escalation cohort, more than 75% of patients were male, and the mean age was approximately 60 years, with a range of 23 to 79. The research as a whole found: In the 0.1-3.0 mg/kg groups, partial responders were among the patients with the lowest normalized peripheral clonal expansion, particularly in CD8+ T cells. Low levels of normalized T-cell clonal expansion were also seen in some nonresponding patients. On average, CD8+ T cells showed more expanded clones than CD4+ T cells after ivuxolimab. At doses of 0.1 to 3.0 mg/kg, clonal expansion of both CD4+ and CD8+ T cells in blood was seen between baseline and week 6. The antigen specificity of the clonally expanded peripheral T cells was not determined.

CDR1 and CDR2, looked up from the germline V gene, are SGHVS and FQNEAQ. The CDR3 numbers 18 residues from cysteine through phenylalanine. Only the CDR3 region is kept as DNA, spanning 54 bases read in frame from base 1. Germline trimming amounts to 5 bases on V and 5 bases on J, with 10 as the count of junction bases outside the gene matches. Patients with autoimmune disease history or receiving systemic immunosuppression were excluded from the trial. Peripheral blood for TCR sequencing was collected from all dose cohorts at baseline, on cycle 4 day 1, and on cycle 7 day 1. Samples came from an open-label, multicenter, first-in-human phase I dose-escalation trial of ivuxolimab. Adults with locally advanced or metastatic head and neck squamous cell, hepatocellular, melanoma or renal cell carcinoma were enrolled in the trial. Before TCR sequencing, CD4+ and CD8+ T cells were separately sorted from peripheral blood.

The sequence is built from TRBV7-8 and TRBJ2-1; the central 15 bases match TRBD2. This TCR came from an adult with an advanced solid tumor such as melanoma, head and neck, liver or kidney cancer. The material was CD4+ or CD8+ T cells sorted from blood, obtained in a trial of the OX40 agonist ivuxolimab. The sequenced DNA is TGTGCCAGCAGCCGTGCCGGGACTAGCGGGAGGAGGGACAATGAGCAGTTCTTC. This translates into CASSRAGTSGRRDNEQFF. Joined to the reference TRBV7-8 and TRBJ2-1 proteins, this CDR3 gives the full variable domain: GAGVSQSPRYKVAKRGQDVALRCDPISGHVSLFWYQQALGQGPEFLTYFQNEAQLDKSGLPSDRFFAERPEGSVSTLKIQRTQQEDSAVYLCASSRAGTSGRRDNEQFFGPGTRLTVL.